A selection of T cell receptor beta chains follows, all from one sample in a study of technical replicates of blood from several donors. Assay: immunoSEQ multiplex PCR; the TCRdb copy retains only in-frame clones and omits some. This sample has some 80,000 clones; around nine tenths occur once, and the top ten carry 0.25%. The specimen sequenced was T cells isolated from PBMCs. These receptors originate from a human donor in good health. Each CDR3 is given with its conserved first and last residue. A D gene is named only where the DNA matches it firmly. Rows may omit the clone size; those that give it use once, few, many or a size class.

>-|TRBJ1-5|TRBV1|-|14
CTSSSGGSNQPQHF
TGCACCAGCAGCTCAGGGGGTTCCAATCAGCCCCAGCATTTT
>-|TRBJ2-2|TRBV7-2|TRBD2|17
CASSFYGLAGYTGELFF
TGTGCCAGCAGCTTCTACGGACTAGCGGGATACACCGGGGAGCTGTTTTTT
>-|TRBJ1-1|TRBV27|TRBD1|15
CASSFPGQPLSEAFF
TGTGCCAGCAGTTTTCCGGGACAGCCTCTCTCTGAAGCTTTCTTT
>-|TRBJ2-5|TRBV6-5|-|13
CATSELAGETQYF
TGTGCCACCAGCGAACTAGCTGGGGAGACCCAGTACTTC
>-|TRBJ2-5|TRBV7-9|TRBD2|14
CASSSGLARETQYF
TGTGCCAGCAGCTCGGGACTAGCGCGAGAGACCCAGTACTTC
>-|TRBJ2-1|TRBV5-1|TRBD1|15
CASSPGQGTYNEQFF
TGCGCCAGCAGCCCCGGACAGGGGACCTACAATGAGCAGTTCTTC
>-|TRBJ2-7|TRBV21-1|-|18
CASSKLVRGQGDAYEQYF
TGTGCCAGCAGCAAATTAGTACGAGGACAGGGGGATGCCTACGAGCAGTACTTC
>-|TRBJ1-2|TRBV27|TRBD1|14
CASSFSTGTYGYTF
TGTGCCAGCAGTTTCTCGACAGGGACCTATGGCTACACCTTC
>few|TRBJ1-5|TRBV6-6|-|15
CASTPTGGFNQPQHF
TGTGCCAGCACCCCTACGGGGGGGTTCAATCAGCCCCAGCATTTT
>-|TRBJ2-3|TRBV28|-|14
CASSLDRNTDTQYF
TGTGCCAGCAGTTTAGACAGAAACACAGATACGCAGTATTTT
>-|TRBJ1-5|TRBV28|TRBD1|16
CASSEGQGVYNQPQHF
TGTGCCAGCAGTGAAGGACAGGGGGTGTACAATCAGCCCCAGCATTTT
>-|TRBJ1-1|TRBV11-3|TRBD1|13
CASGLQGDTEAFF
TGTGCCAGCGGTTTACAGGGGGACACTGAAGCTTTCTTT
>-|TRBJ2-1|TRBV4-1|TRBD1|16
CASSQGDRGSYNEQFF
TGCGCCAGCAGCCAGGGGGACAGGGGGTCCTACAATGAGCAGTTCTTC
>-|TRBJ2-7|TRBV7-9|TRBD1|16
CASSLEPGQGAYEQYF
TGTGCCAGCAGCTTAGAGCCGGGACAGGGGGCCTACGAGCAGTACTTC
>-|TRBJ2-7|TRBV12-5|-|16
CASGPPSICGSYEQYF
TGTGCTAGTGGTCCCCCCTCTATTTGTGGGAGCTACGAGCAGTACTTC
>-|TRBJ1-5|TRBV12-2|-|18
CASRLPPDRGDGNQPQHF
TGTGCAAGTCGCTTACCTCCTGACAGGGGGGACGGCAATCAGCCCCAGCATTTT
>-|TRBJ2-5|TRBV10-3|TRBD2|14
CAISEDGLAGTQYF
TGTGCCATCAGTGAAGACGGACTAGCAGGGACCCAGTACTTC
>-|TRBJ2-4|TRBV6-1|-|13
CASSREKGNIQYF
TGTGCCAGCAGTCGGGAGAAAGGAAACATTCAGTACTTC
>-|TRBJ2-3|TRBV6-4|TRBD2|15
CASSRTSGGSDTQYF
TGTGCCAGCAGTCGGACTAGCGGGGGGTCAGATACGCAGTATTTT
>-|TRBJ1-2|TRBV9|-|17
CASSASMGPEGNYGYTF
TGTGCCAGCAGCGCGTCCATGGGACCGGAGGGGAACTATGGCTACACCTTC
>-|TRBJ1-4|TRBV5-4|TRBD1|14
CASSPDRGNEKLFF
TGTGCCAGCAGCCCGGACAGGGGTAATGAAAAACTGTTTTTT
>-|TRBJ2-2|TRBV9|-|15
CASSTRDFHTGELFF
TGTGCCAGCAGCACTCGGGACTTTCACACCGGGGAGCTGTTTTTT
>-|TRBJ2-3|TRBV15|-|12
CATSRSSDTQYF
TGTGCCACCAGCAGGAGCTCAGATACGCAGTATTTT
>-|TRBJ2-7|TRBV4-2|TRBD2|18
CASSQEGDPTSGVYEQYF
TGTGCCAGCAGCCAAGAGGGCGACCCGACTAGCGGGGTCTACGAGCAGTACTTC
>-|TRBJ1-4|TRBV7-9|TRBD1|15
CASSPTGTGVEKLFF
TGTGCCAGCAGCCCAACCGGGACAGGGGTTGAAAAACTGTTTTTT
>-|TRBJ2-1|TRBV20-1|-|10
CSARAGEQFF
TGCAGTGCTAGGGCAGGTGAGCAGTTCTTC
>-|TRBJ2-7|TRBV4-2|TRBD1|12
CASSPTGNEQYF
TGTGCCAGCAGCCCGACAGGGAACGAGCAGTACTTC
>-|TRBJ1-2|TRBV6-5|TRBD1|15
CASSSIRQGNYGYTF
TGTGCCAGCAGTTCCATACGACAGGGGAACTATGGCTACACCTTC
>-|TRBJ1-3|TRBV11-2|-|16
CASSPSTGYSGNTIYF
TGTGCCAGCAGCCCCAGTACAGGGTACTCTGGAAACACCATATATTTT
>-|TRBJ1-1|TRBV6-1|TRBD1|10
CADRVTEAFF
TGTGCCGACAGGGTTACTGAAGCTTTCTTT
>few|TRBJ1-1|TRBV30|-|14
CAWRPKWGRVEAFF
TGTGCCTGGAGGCCCAAATGGGGCAGGGTGGAAGCTTTCTTT
>-|TRBJ2-1|TRBV10-2|TRBD1|15
CASSLGQEPYNEQFF
TGCGCCAGCAGTCTGGGACAGGAGCCCTACAATGAGCAGTTCTTC
>-|TRBJ1-4|TRBV11-3|-|14
CASSLDRGEEKLFF
TGTGCCAGCAGCTTAGACAGGGGTGAGGAAAAACTGTTTTTT
>-|TRBJ2-2|TRBV19|-|16
CASSIDSKQDTGELFF
TGTGCCAGTAGTATAGACTCGAAGCAGGACACCGGGGAGCTGTTTTTT
>-|TRBJ2-5|TRBV5-4|TRBD2|14
CASSLAGGRETQYF
TGTGCCAGCAGCTTAGCGGGAGGAAGGGAGACCCAGTACTTC
>-|TRBJ1-3|TRBV4-2|-|19
CASSQDWSTAGASGNTIYF
TGTGCCAGCAGCCAAGATTGGTCCACAGCGGGGGCCTCTGGAAACACCATATATTTT
>-|TRBJ2-3|TRBV27|TRBD2|16
CASSSLAGVSGDTQYF
TGTGCCAGCAGTTCACTAGCGGGAGTTTCAGGAGATACGCAGTATTTT
>-|TRBJ2-7|TRBV5-1|-|14
CASSLAQVPYEQYF
TGCGCCAGCAGCCTGGCACAGGTCCCCTACGAGCAGTACTTC
>-|TRBJ2-1|TRBV7-2|TRBD2|16
CASSPNSGGPGDEQFF
TGTGCCAGCAGTCCAAATTCGGGAGGGCCCGGAGATGAGCAGTTCTTC
>-|TRBJ1-4|TRBV27|-|16
CASSPLHFTTNEKLFF
TGTGCCAGCAGCCCCCTCCACTTTACAACTAATGAAAAACTGTTTTTT
>-|TRBJ2-3|TRBV9|-|15
CASSVGGGALNTQYF
TGTGCCAGCAGCGTAGGTGGGGGGGCCTTAAATACGCAGTATTTT
>-|TRBJ1-5|TRBV21-1|-|20
CASSKGYGTGLEVGWQPQHF
TGTGCCAGCAGCAAAGGGTACGGGACAGGTTTAGAGGTAGGGTGGCAGCCCCAGCATTTT
>-|TRBJ1-5|TRBV28|TRBD1|16
CASSYGTGGYRQPQHF
TGTGCCAGCAGCTACGGGACAGGGGGCTATCGTCAGCCCCAGCATTTT
>-|TRBJ2-3|TRBV5-1|TRBD2|16
CASSLFFSGGTDTQYF
TGCGCCAGCAGCTTGTTTTTTAGCGGGGGCACAGATACGCAGTATTTT
>-|TRBJ1-1|TRBV2|-|15
CASRLSEGSRTEAFF
TGTGCCAGCAGACTTAGTGAGGGAAGTCGCACTGAAGCTTTCTTT
>-|TRBJ1-5|TRBV7-8|-|14
CASRLSGSNQPQHF
TGTGCCAGCAGATTAAGCGGTAGCAATCAGCCCCAGCATTTT
>-|TRBJ1-2|TRBV6-1|TRBD1|16
CASSEGLGTGGEGYTF
TGTGCCAGCAGTGAAGGCCTAGGGACAGGGGGAGAAGGCTACACCTTC
>-|TRBJ1-2|TRBV29-1|-|13
CSVLSRARYGYTF
TGCAGCGTGTTGTCCAGGGCAAGGTATGGCTACACCTTC